The entry below gives a single TCR beta chain sequence along with its context. This sample is drawn from a study of blood T cell repertoires in COVID-19. On the study more broadly: Researchers got acute and convalescent COVID-19 samples from the United States, Italy and Spain. The analysed material was cDNA or gDNA that came from T cells, B-cell-depleted T cells, or PBMCs.

The CDR3 totals 17 residues. The J segment lost 1 base and the V segment lost 5 bases, leaving 5 bases of the junction unmatched. The germline CDR1 and CDR2 sequences are MNHNY and SVGAGI (reference sequence). Source study methods: Amplifying reference gene primers gave estimates of nucleated cell counts. The repertoire was sequenced with immunoSEQ multiplex PCR; TCRdb's copy has only in-frame clones and lacks some. V and J calls and clone size come straight from that table; D and trimming were deduced from the DNA. The data show about 25,000 clones, 70% to 90% seen once. The origin of this receptor is a man in his sixties or seventies with acute or convalescent COVID-19. Material for sequencing was peripheral blood. V is TRBV6-6 and J is TRBJ2-1, with TRBD2 matching 13 bases. The CDR3 region is CASSPLAGGPSYNEQFF. The CDR3 DNA reads TGTGCCAGCAGTCCACTAGCGGGGGGGCCGTCCTACAATGAGCAGTTCTTC.